The clone carrying this T cell receptor beta chain has ten or more counts. These data come from a study of patients and donors after allogeneic stem cell transplantation. TCRdb recomputed calls from the RT-PCR reads with MiXCR, one row per CDR3 protein. This table holds 150,000 to 200,000 distinct CDR3 sequences, approximately 25% found once. Per germline, CDR1 MNHEY and CDR2 SMNVEV (reference sequence). Trimming shortened V by 6 bases and J by 2 bases, and 3 bases separated the two germline ends. The CDR3 sequence is 11 residues long. This clonotype was obtained from a human donor who was either an allogeneic HSCT recipient or a stem cell or donor lymphocyte infusion donor (not recorded which). It is not recorded whose cells these are; they may come from a transplant donor. Sequencing was done on a sample of blood, either unsorted or a sorted T cell fraction (not recorded which). The V and J genes are TRBV27 and TRBJ2-3, with D unresolved. This chain's CDR3 is CASSNTDTQYF. Here the CDR3 DNA reads TGTGCCAGCAGCAACACAGATACGCAGTATTTT.